This TCR beta chain originates from a study of T cell responses to AZD1222 COVID-19 vaccine. CDR3 length: 14 amino acids. V was pared by 9 bases and J by 4 bases, with 18 bases between. Germline V gene sequence: CDR1 MNHEY, CDR2 SVGAGI. Notes on the study in general: Targeting of unmutated variant regions was reportedly seen in nearly half of spike-specific TCRs.

The assay was immunoSEQ multiplex PCR, and TCRdb's table has in-frame clones only and misses some. The profile shows under 35,000 clones, more than 75% of them singletons. In this sample, this clone turned up once. Its target is unknown. This chain uses TRBV6-5 with TRBJ1-2; no clear D gene. The clonotype was recovered from an adult who received the AZD1222 COVID-19 vaccine. The sample was peripheral blood, taken 28 days after the second AZD1222 dose. CDR3 sequence: CASSFTRVIYGYTF. In nucleotides, the CDR3 is TGTGCCAGTAGCTTTACTAGGGTGATCTATGGCTACACCTTC.